This TCR beta chain was retrieved from a study of Ad26.COV2.S vaccination and SARS-CoV-2 variants. Comments on this clone: The antigen is unknown.

V was clipped by 9 bases and J by 7 bases, with 24 bases between them. CDR3 length equals 16 residues. Looked up from germline, CDR1 is MDHEN and CDR2 is SYDVKM. Sample treatment: approximately 18 received Ad26.COV2.S at low or high dose, single or two shots; about 5 received placebo; per-sample allocation not given. All samples were drawn on day 63, counting from the first vaccine or placebo injection. Boston supplied an adult donor aged 18-55 years. Vaccine was an Ad26 vector expressing Wuhan-strain SARS-CoV-2 spike. Overall study findings and caveats: Possible underestimation of total T cell responses by the TCR breadth and depth analyses was noted.

Profiled with immunoSEQ multiplex PCR; TCRdb holds only in-frame clones, not every one. The table records 380,000 or so clones, about 80% of them present only once. The chain has TRBV28 and TRBJ1-4; D may be TRBD1 (6 bases). This material consisted of peripheral blood, taken in a trial of Ad26.COV2.S vaccine versus placebo. The receptor's source is a person aged 18-60 years who received the Ad26.COV2.S COVID-19 vaccine or a placebo. The CDR3 protein is CASRKGGGAFTEKLFF. DNA of the CDR3: TGTGCCAGTCGCAAGGGGGGTGGGGCATTTACTGAAAAACTGTTTTTT.